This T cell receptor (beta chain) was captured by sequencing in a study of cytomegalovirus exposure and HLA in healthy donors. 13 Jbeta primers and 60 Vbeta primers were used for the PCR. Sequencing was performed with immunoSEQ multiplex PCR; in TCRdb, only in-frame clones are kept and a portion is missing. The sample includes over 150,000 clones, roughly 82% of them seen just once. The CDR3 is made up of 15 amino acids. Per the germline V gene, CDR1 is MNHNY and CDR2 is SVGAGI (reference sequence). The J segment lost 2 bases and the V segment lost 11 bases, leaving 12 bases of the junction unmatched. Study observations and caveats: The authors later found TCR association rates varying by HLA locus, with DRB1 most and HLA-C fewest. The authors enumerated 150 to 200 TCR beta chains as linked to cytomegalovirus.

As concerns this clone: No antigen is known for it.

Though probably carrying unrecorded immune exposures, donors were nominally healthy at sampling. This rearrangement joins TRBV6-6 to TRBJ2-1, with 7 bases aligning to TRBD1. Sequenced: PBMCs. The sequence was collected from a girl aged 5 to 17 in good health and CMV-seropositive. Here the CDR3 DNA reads TGTGCCGCATCCGGCGCCGGACAGGCCTACAATGAGCAGTTCTTC. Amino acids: CAASGAGQAYNEQFF.